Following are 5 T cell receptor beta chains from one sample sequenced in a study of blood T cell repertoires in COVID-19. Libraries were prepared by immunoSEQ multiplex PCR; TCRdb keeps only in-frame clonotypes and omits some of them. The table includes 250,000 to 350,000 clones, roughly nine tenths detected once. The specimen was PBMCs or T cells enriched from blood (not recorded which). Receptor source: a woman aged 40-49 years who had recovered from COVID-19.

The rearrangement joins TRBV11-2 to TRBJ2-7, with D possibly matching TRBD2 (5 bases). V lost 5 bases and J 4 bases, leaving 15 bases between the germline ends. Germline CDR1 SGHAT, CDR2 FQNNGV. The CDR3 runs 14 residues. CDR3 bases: TGTGCCAGCAGCCCGATTGAGCGGCGTTACGAGCAGTACTTC. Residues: CASSPIERRYEQYF.

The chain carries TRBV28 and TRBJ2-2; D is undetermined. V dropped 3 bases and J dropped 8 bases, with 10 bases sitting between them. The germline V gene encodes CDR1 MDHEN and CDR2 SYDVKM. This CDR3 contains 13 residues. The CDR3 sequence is CASSLRVFGELFF. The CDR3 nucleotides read TGTGCCAGCAGTTTGCGTGTTTTTGGGGAGCTGTTTTTT.

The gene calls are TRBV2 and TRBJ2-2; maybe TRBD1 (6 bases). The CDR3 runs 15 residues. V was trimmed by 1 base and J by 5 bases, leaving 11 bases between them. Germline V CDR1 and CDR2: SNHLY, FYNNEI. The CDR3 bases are TGTGCCAGCAGTGAAGTTCCAGGGGCTACCGGGGAGCTGTTTTTT. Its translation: CASSEVPGATGELFF.

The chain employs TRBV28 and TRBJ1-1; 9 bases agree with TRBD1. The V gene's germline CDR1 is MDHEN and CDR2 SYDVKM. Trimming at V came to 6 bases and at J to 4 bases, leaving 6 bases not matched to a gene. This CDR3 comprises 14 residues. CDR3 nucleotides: TGTGCCAGCAGGCCGGGACAGGGTAGCACTGAAGCTTTCTTT. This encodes CASRPGQGSTEAFF.

CDR3 sequence: CASSLVAQGANSPLHF. In nucleotides, the CDR3 is TGTGCCAGCAGCTTAGTTGCTCAGGGGGCTAATTCACCCCTCCACTTT. The genes are TRBV7-2 and TRBJ1-6; 8 bases agree with TRBD1. CDR1 SGHTA and CDR2 FQGNSA come from the germline V gene. The junction had 5 bases not matched to a gene; V was cut back by 1 base and J by 6 bases. This CDR3 spans 16 amino acids.